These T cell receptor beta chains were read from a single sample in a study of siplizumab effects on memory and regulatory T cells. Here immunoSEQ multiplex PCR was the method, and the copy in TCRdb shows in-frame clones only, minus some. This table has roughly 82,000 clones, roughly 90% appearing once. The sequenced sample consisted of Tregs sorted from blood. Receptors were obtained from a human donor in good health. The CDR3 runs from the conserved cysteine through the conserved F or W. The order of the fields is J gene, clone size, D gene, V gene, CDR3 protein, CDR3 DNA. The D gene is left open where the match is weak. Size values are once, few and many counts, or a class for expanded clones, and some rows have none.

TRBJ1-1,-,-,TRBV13,CASSLLGLEGTEAFF,TGTGCCAGCAGCTTACTTGGACTGGAGGGCACTGAAGCTTTCTTT
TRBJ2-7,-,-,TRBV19,CASSIGSNAYEQYF,TGTGCCAGTAGTATAGGATCGAACGCCTACGAGCAGTACTTC
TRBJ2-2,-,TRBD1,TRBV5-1,CASSLDRGDGELFF,TGCGCCAGCAGCTTGGACAGGGGAGACGGGGAGCTGTTTTTT
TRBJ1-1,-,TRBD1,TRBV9,CASSAGTGSEAFF,TGTGCCAGCAGCGCTGGGACAGGCTCTGAAGCTTTCTTT
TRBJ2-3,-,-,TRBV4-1,CASSQEFHRTDTQYF,TGCGCCAGCAGCCAAGAATTTCACCGAACAGATACGCAGTATTTT
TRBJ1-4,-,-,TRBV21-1,CASSKRAATNEKLFF,TGTGCCAGCAGCAAAAGGGCAGCAACTAATGAAAAACTGTTTTTT
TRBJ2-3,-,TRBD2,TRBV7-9,CASSLRTSGVTDTQYF,TGTGCCAGCAGCTTGAGGACTAGCGGGGTTACAGATACGCAGTATTTT
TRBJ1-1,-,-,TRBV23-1,CASSQPTVNTEAFF,TGCGCCAGCAGTCAACCGACGGTGAACACTGAAGCTTTCTTT
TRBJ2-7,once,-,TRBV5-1,CASSYSGGGGPYEQYF,TGCGCCAGCAGCTACTCGGGAGGGGGCGGCCCCTACGAGCAGTACTTC
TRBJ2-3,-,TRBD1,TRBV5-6,CASSSTGAGRTDTQYF,TGTGCCAGCAGCTCTACAGGGGCAGGTAGGACAGATACGCAGTATTTT
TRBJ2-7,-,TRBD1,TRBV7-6,CASSLAYAGGEQYF,TGTGCCAGCAGCTTAGCGTATGCAGGGGGCGAGCAGTACTTC
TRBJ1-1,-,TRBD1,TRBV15,CATSRQGAFEAFF,TGTGCCACCAGCAGACAGGGGGCGTTTGAAGCTTTCTTT
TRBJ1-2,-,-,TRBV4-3,CASSQVTGSYGYTF,TGCGCCAGCAGCCAGGTAACAGGGAGCTATGGCTACACCTTC
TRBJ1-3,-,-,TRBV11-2,CASSLVGRASGNTIYF,TGTGCCAGCAGCTTAGTAGGACGGGCCTCTGGAAACACCATATATTTT
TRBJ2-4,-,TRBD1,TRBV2,CASGRQGDIQYF,TGTGCCAGCGGAAGACAGGGCGACATTCAGTACTTC
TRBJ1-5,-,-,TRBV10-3,CAISEAGGPQHF,TGTGCCATCAGTGAGGCCGGGGGGCCCCAGCATTTT
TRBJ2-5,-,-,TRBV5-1,CASSLVIEGTQYF,TGCGCCAGCAGCTTGGTAATCGAGGGGACCCAGTACTTC
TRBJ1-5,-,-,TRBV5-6,CASSLGVYQPQHF,TGTGCCAGCAGCTTGGGGGTGTACCAGCCCCAGCATTTT
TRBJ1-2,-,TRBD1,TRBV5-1,CASSLGQGGGYTF,TGCGCCAGCAGCTTGGGACAGGGAGGTGGCTACACCTTC
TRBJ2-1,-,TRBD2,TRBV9,CASTGTSGGRSYNEQFF,TGTGCCAGCACCGGGACTAGCGGGGGGCGCTCCTACAATGAGCAGTTCTTC
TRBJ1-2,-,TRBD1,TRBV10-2,CASSESRTGANGYTF,TGCGCCAGCAGTGAGTCGAGGACAGGGGCAAATGGCTACACCTTC
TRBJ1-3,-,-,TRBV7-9,CASSFRGNTIYF,TGTGCCAGCAGCTTCCGGGGAAACACCATATATTTT
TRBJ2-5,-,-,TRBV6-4,CASSDSRGAQYF,TGTGCCAGCAGTGACTCCAGGGGCGCCCAGTACTTC
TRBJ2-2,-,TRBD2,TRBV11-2,CASSFVAGGSTGELFF,TGTGCCAGCAGCTTTGTAGCGGGGGGGAGCACCGGGGAGCTGTTTTTT
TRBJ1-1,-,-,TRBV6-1,CASSNRNMNTEAFF,TGTGCCAGCAGTAACAGGAACATGAACACTGAAGCTTTCTTT
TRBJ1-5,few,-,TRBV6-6,CASSRPGDSNQPQHF,TGTGCCAGCAGTCGCCCCGGCGACAGTAATCAGCCCCAGCATTTT
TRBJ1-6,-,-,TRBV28,CASSFGGGYNSPLHF,TGTGCCAGCAGTTTCGGAGGGGGATATAATTCACCCCTCCACTTT
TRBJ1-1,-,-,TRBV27,CASSRSYRAKNTEAFF,TGTGCCAGCAGTCGATCGTACAGGGCAAAGAACACTGAAGCTTTCTTT
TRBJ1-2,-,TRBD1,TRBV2,CASTSGDSYGYTF,TGTGCCAGCACCTCAGGGGACAGCTATGGCTACACCTTC
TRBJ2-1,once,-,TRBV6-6,CASRDYSYNEQFF,TGTGCCAGCCGGGATTACTCCTACAATGAGCAGTTCTTC
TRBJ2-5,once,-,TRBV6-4,CASSGTGKYQETQYF,TGTGCCAGCAGTGGAACAGGGAAATACCAAGAGACCCAGTACTTC
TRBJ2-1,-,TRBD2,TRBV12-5,CASGLFPLAGYNEQFF,TGTGCTAGTGGTTTGTTTCCACTAGCGGGGTACAATGAGCAGTTCTTC
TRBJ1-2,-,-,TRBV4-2,CASTPEQSYYGYTF,TGTGCCAGCACTCCAGAACAGAGCTACTATGGCTACACCTTC
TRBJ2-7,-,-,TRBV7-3,CASSVGGGWQYEQYF,TGTGCCAGCAGCGTGGGTGGGGGTTGGCAATACGAGCAGTACTTC
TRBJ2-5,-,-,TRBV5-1,CASSLVVGGETQYF,TGCGCCAGCAGCTTGGTTGTAGGAGGAGAGACCCAGTACTTC
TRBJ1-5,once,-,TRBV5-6,CASSLREPQHF,TGTGCCAGCAGCTTGAGAGAGCCCCAGCATTTT
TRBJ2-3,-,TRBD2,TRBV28,CASSPQRGGYTQYF,TGTGCCAGCAGTCCCCAGCGGGGGGGTTATACGCAGTATTTT
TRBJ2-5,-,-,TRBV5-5,CASIGRGGETQYF,TGTGCCAGCATCGGGCGGGGAGGAGAGACCCAGTACTTC